Here is one T cell receptor beta chain with its context. This clone was seen once. Its antigen is currently not known. No quality values exist for individual bases; no much larger clone is one base distant. Trimmed from V: 3 bases; trimmed from J: 7 bases; junction bases lacking a gene match: 11. For CDR1 and CDR2, the germline V gene (reference sequence) lists MNHEY and SMNVEV. The CDR3, from cysteine to phenylalanine, totals 15 residues. Of the read, only the CDR3 DNA is kept; its 45 bases are in frame from base 1. The sample belongs to a study of blood T cell repertoires in COVID-19 (dated by TCRdb to 2020 to 2022). General notes on the study: Collaborator samples came from the United States, Italy and Spain and covered acute and convalescent phases of COVID-19. The material from the prospective study consisted of cDNA or gDNA derived from T cells, B-cell-depleted T cells, or PBMCs. Deeply sampled blood TCRbeta repertoires from subjects exposed to, actively infected with, or recovered from COVID-19 were included in the dataset. The repertoires were made available in a free public database intended to serve as a resource for research on the immune response to SARS-CoV-2. The samples were drawn from the first 160 participants of the ongoing ImmuneRACE study and from over a thousand subjects provided by 6 global collaborators. Nearly every sample came with metadata listing a de-identified subject ID, COVID-19 status, age in years and sex. Where HLA class I and class II types were available, the types were taken from metadata supplied by the sample provider, not from assay-based typing. Summary of the overall study and its limitations: Clinical and demographic metadata were provided uncurated, with the amount varying by source and participant.

The immunoSEQ Assay, a bias-controlled multiplex PCR, was used to amplify TCRbeta CDR3 regions from genomic DNA. The paper's data handling went like this. The number of nucleated cells in each sample was estimated from the amplification of reference gene primers within the assay. Sequence reads were collapsed and filtered to measure the absolute abundance of every unique TCRbeta CDR3 rearrangement. For each sample, productive Simpson clonality was calculated as the square root of Simpson's diversity index across productive rearrangements. TCRdb took over this immuneACCESS table, retaining in-frame rearrangements with V and J assigned. Such tables are incomplete; in checked studies, under half of the missing clones stem from an unresolved V gene, and the remainder is unexplained. That table gives V, J and clone size, and the DNA gave D and trimming. This sample gives tens of thousands of clones in total; approximately 92% of them show up just once. The top ten clonotypes cover roughly 7.2% of the sample.

Collaborating institutions collected whole blood in K2EDTA tubes following their own protocols. For TCRbeta analysis, collaborator samples were shipped as frozen whole blood, as isolated PBMCs, or as DNA extracted from either sample type. This chain joins TRBV27 to TRBJ1-2, and 7 junction bases match TRBD1. Sequencing was performed on peripheral blood. This sequence was found in a human donor in a cohort sampled during active COVID-19. The CDR3 reads as follows: CASSLMSTGETGYTF. The nucleotides read TGTGCCAGCAGTTTGATGTCCACAGGGGAGACTGGCTACACCTTC.